This entry concerns a single TCR beta chain. The CDR3 extends over 15 amino acids. Trimming stripped 4 bases from V and 3 bases from J, with 16 bases between. Germline CDR1 is SGHRS and CDR2 is YFSETQ. Adults between about 18 and 95 years of age took part from 20 to 25 US areas. This entry belongs to a study of blood T cell repertoires in COVID-19. Study details: Samples of COVID-19 (acute and convalescent) were obtained from the United States, Italy and Spain. In each case, the material was cDNA or gDNA derived from T cells, B-cell-depleted T cells, or PBMCs.

Original handling: Amplification of reference gene primers was used by the study to estimate nucleated cell counts. TCRdb keeps only in-frame clones here, not all; method: immunoSEQ multiplex PCR. For V, J and clone size, that table is used; D and trimming come from the DNA. This table holds some 210,000 clones, about 91% found once. The source is a man aged 18 to 30 with acute COVID-19. What was sequenced was PBMCs or T cells enriched from blood (not recorded which). V gene TRBV5-1 combines with J gene TRBJ1-1; a weak D match, TRBD1 (6 bases). The CDR3, as DNA: TGCGCCAGCAGCACCATACAGGGTACGGACACTGAAGCTTTCTTT. As protein: CASSTIQGTDTEAFF.